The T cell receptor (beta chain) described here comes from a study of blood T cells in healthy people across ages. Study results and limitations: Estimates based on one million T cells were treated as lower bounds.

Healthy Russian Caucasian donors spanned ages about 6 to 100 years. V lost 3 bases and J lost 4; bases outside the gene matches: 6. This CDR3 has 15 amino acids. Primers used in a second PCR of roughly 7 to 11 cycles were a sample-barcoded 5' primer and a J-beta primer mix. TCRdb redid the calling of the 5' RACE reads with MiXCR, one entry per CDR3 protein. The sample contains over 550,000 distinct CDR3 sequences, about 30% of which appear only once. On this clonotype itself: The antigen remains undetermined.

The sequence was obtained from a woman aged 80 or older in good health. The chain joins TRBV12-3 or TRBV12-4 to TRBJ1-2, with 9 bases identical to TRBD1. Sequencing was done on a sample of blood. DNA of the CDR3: TGTGCCAGCAGTTTCACAGGGGGCTCGGCCTATGGCTACACCTTC. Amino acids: CASSFTGGSAYGYTF.